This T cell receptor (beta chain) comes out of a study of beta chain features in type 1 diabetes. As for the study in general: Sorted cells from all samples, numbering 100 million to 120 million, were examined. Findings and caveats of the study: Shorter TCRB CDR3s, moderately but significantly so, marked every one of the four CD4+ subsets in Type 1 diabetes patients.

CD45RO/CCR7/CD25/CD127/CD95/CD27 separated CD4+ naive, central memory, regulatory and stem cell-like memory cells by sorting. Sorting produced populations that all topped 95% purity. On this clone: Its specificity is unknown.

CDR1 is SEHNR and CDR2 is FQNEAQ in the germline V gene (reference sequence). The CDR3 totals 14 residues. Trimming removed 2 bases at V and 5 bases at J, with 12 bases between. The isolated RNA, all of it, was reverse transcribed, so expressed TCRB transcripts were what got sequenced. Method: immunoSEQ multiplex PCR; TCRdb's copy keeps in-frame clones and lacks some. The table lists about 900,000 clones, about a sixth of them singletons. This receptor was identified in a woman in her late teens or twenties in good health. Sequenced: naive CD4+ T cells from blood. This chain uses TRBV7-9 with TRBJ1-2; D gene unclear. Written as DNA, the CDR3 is TGTGCCAGCAGCTTAAGGGATAAAGCGTATGGCTACACCTTC. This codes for CASSLRDKAYGYTF. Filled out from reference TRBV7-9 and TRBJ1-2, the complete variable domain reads DTGVSQNPRHKITKRGQNVTFRCDPISEHNRLYWYRQTLGQGPEFLTYFQNEAQLEKSRLLSDRFSAERPKGSFSTLEIQRTEQGDSAMYLCASSLRDKAYGYTFGSGTRLTVV.